A selection of T cell receptor beta chains follows, all from one sample in a study of Graves' ophthalmopathy and Graves' hyperthyroidism. Each CDR3 protein gets one entry after TCRdb re-called the multiplex PCR reads with MiXCR. The profile shows just over 600,000 distinct CDR3 sequences, over 20% of them singletons. The sample consisted of peripheral blood. The receptors were sampled from a woman aged 18-30 years with stable Graves' hyperthyroidism. Some clones in this sample may be carry-over from other donors' samples. The CDR3 runs from the conserved cysteine through the conserved F or W. A D gene is named only where the DNA matches it firmly. Where a row states a size, it is once, few, many or the class of an expanded clone; other rows omit it.

d_gene,abundance,j_gene,v_gene,CDR3nt,CDR3aa
TRBD1,.,TRBJ2-5,TRBV6-7,TGTGCCAGCAGTCCCAGGACAGGGACAGGTGGAGAGACCCAGTACTTC,CASSPRTGTGGETQYF
TRBD1,.,TRBJ1-1,TRBV5-5,TGTGCCAGCAGCGGATGGACAGGGAGCACTGAAGCTTTCTTT,CASSGWTGSTEAFF
.,few,TRBJ1-2,TRBV30,TGTGCCTGGCGGGGGAACTATGGCTACACCTTC,CAWRGNYGYTF
TRBD1,many,TRBJ2-4,TRBV12-3/TRBV12-4,TGTGCCAGCAGCTCGGGGACTGACAGGGGCCACATTAAGTACTTC,CASSSGTDRGHIKYF
TRBD2,many,TRBJ2-7,TRBV20-1,TGCAGTGCTAGAGACTGGCTAGCGGGGGACGGCGAGCAGTACTTC,CSARDWLAGDGEQYF
.,many,TRBJ1-2,TRBV28,TGTGCCAGCAGTCTACAGGTTGAGGGCTATGGCTACACCTTC,CASSLQVEGYGYTF
TRBD1,many,TRBJ2-7,TRBV12-3/TRBV12-4,TGTGCCAGCAGTTCGACAGGGAAGATACACGAGCAGTACTTC,CASSSTGKIHEQYF
.,many,TRBJ1-1,TRBV11-1,TGTGCCAGCAGCTTCGACGGTATGAACACTGAAGCTTTCTTT,CASSFDGMNTEAFF
.,.,TRBJ2-5,TRBV12-3/TRBV12-4,TGTGCCAGCCGGCGGGGGAGGGGGGTGTTCGAGACCCAGTACTTC,CASRRGRGVFETQYF
.,.,TRBJ2-3,TRBV6-1,TGTGCCAGTTTCGGACAGCACACAGATACGCAGTATTTT,CASFGQHTDTQYF
.,many,TRBJ1-1,TRBV30,TGTGCCTGGAGTAGGCAGGGAGGCACTGAAGCTTTCTTT,CAWSRQGGTEAFF
.,many,TRBJ1-3,TRBV3-1,TGTGCCAGCAGCCACAGAGGGGAAGGGGGAAACACCATATATTTT,CASSHRGEGGNTIYF
TRBD1,many,TRBJ2-6,TRBV6-4,TGTGCCAGCAGTCCTGGGGACAGGGGATTGGAGGGCTCTGGGGCCAACGTCCTGACTTTC,CASSPGDRGLEGSGANVLTF
.,.,TRBJ2-5,TRBV29-1,TGCAGCGGAATTGGGGGGAGGTACCAAGAGACCCAGTACTTC,CSGIGGRYQETQYF
.,few,TRBJ2-7,TRBV29-1,TGCAGCGTTGAACCCGGACCGGACGAGCAGTACTTC,CSVEPGPDEQYF
TRBD1,many,TRBJ1-1,TRBV6-5,TGTGCCAGCAGTTACACGGACTCCATAGGGGGCGTAGCTTTCTTT,CASSYTDSIGGVAFF
.,.,TRBJ2-5,TRBV7-3,TGTGCCAGCAGCTTAGAGGATGGGGAGACCCAGTACTTC,CASSLEDGETQYF
TRBD1,.,TRBJ2-7,TRBV6-1,TGTGCCAGCCGGACAGGGACCGAGCAGTACTTC,CASRTGTEQYF
.,many,TRBJ1-2,TRBV6-1,TGTGCCGGAATGACACGGAACTATGGCTACACCTTC,CAGMTRNYGYTF
.,.,TRBJ1-1,TRBV2,TGTGCCAGCAGGCGCGGGGGGAGACCTGAAGCTTTCTTT,CASRRGGRPEAFF
.,many,TRBJ2-7,TRBV28,TGTGCCAGCAGGGACCCGGGACAACTCCACGAGCAGTACTTC,CASRDPGQLHEQYF
.,many,TRBJ2-7,TRBV28,TGTGCCAGCAGTTTACCAAGTTTTCGGGGGAACGAGCAGTACTTC,CASSLPSFRGNEQYF
.,many,TRBJ1-5,TRBV2,TGTGCCAGCACCGTGGGGAGACTTGATCAGCCCCAGCATTTT,CASTVGRLDQPQHF
.,many,TRBJ2-5,TRBV7-8,TGTGCCAGCAGCTTAGTCGGGAAGCCAGATCGAGAGACCCAGTACTTC,CASSLVGKPDRETQYF
TRBD1,few,TRBJ2-7,TRBV5-6,TGTGCCAGCAGCCCCCTCGGACAGGGATACTACGAGCAGTACTTC,CASSPLGQGYYEQYF
TRBD2,.,TRBJ2-7,TRBV27,TGTGCCAGCAGTCCGGGACGGGGAAGACTAGCGGGGGACGAGCAGTACTTC,CASSPGRGRLAGDEQYF
TRBD2,many,TRBJ2-7,TRBV4-1,TGCGCCAGCAGCCAAGATGTAGCGGGACAAGGCTACGAGCAGTACTTC,CASSQDVAGQGYEQYF
.,many,TRBJ1-1,TRBV6-1,TGTGCCAGCAAGGTGAACACTGAAGCTTTCTTT,CASKVNTEAFF
.,many,TRBJ2-7,TRBV5-1,TGCGCCAGCAGCTTGGTTGACGGTTACGAGCAGTACTTC,CASSLVDGYEQYF
.,.,TRBJ1-1,TRBV19,TGTGCCAGCCGCGCAGGGCAGGGGAAACCTAATTCGAACACTGAAGCTTTCTTT,CASRAGQGKPNSNTEAFF
.,many,TRBJ2-6,TRBV20-1,TGCAGTGCCCCAGGGTTTGGGGCCAACGTCCTGACTTTC,CSAPGFGANVLTF
TRBD2,few,TRBJ2-5,TRBV12-3/TRBV12-4,TGTGCCAGCAGTCCGGGACTAGCGAGACGGGGGACCCAGTACTTC,CASSPGLARRGTQYF
.,many,TRBJ1-6,TRBV7-8,TGTGCCAGCAGCTTAGCAACGAATTCACCCCTCCACTTT,CASSLATNSPLHF
.,many,TRBJ1-5,TRBV20-1,TGCAGTGCATGGATACCTATAGGCAATCAGCCCCAGCATTTT,CSAWIPIGNQPQHF
.,many,TRBJ2-5,TRBV7-6,TGTGCCAGCAGCTTTACAGAGACCCAGTACTTC,CASSFTETQYF